The entry below describes one T cell receptor beta chain. Its antigen is not yet known. No per-base quality is available; no much larger clone lies one base away. The sample comes from a study of neoadjuvant anti-PD-1 for oral cavity cancer (dated by TCRdb to the early 2020s). The study in broad terms: Before curative-intent surgical resection, most patients were given three to four biweekly doses of nivolumab at 3 mg/kg. Patients without progression received a fourth nivolumab dose around day 43 and underwent definitive surgical resection on days 50-56. Under RECIST 1.1, patients with complete response, partial response or stable disease were classed as responders, and patients with progression were classed as non-responders. There were roughly 11 patients in the parent correlative cohort, and the response rate was more than 25%.

Here is what the overall study found, with its caveats: After neoadjuvant nivolumab, significantly higher T cell clonality (Gini index) was found within PBMCs in non-responders than in responders. TCR analyses included only three patients per response group, and the authors called for larger cohorts for validation. Higher pretreatment blood Treg/Th17 ratios correlated with both higher pretreatment blood TCRbeta clonality and lower post-treatment tumor TCRbeta clonality.

The time point tag for this specimen amounts to: before neoadjuvant nivolumab. The patients had newly diagnosed stage II-IVA oral cavity squamous cell carcinoma and had not received any prior systemic or radiation treatment. The cohort consisted of patients with HPV-negative, locally advanced oral cavity squamous cell carcinoma. No culture maintenance or expansion was done, as the peripheral blood mononuclear cells went straight to analysis. Samples came from a longitudinal correlative study of a single-arm phase II trial of neoadjuvant nivolumab in oral cavity squamous cell carcinoma. Subject-matched pre- and post-treatment PBMCs and tumors from three responders and three non-responders were subjected to genomic DNA-based TCRbeta sequencing. Peripheral blood mononuclear cells were collected before nivolumab treatment and again after treatment, at the time of surgery. The Maxwell RSC DNA from Cells kit was used to isolate genomic DNA from PBMCs.

The germline V gene specifies MDHEN as CDR1 and SYDVKM as CDR2. From cysteine to phenylalanine, the CDR3 is 16 amino acids long. The sequence is cut down to CDR3 DNA, 48 bases in frame from base 1. The junction shows trimming of 7 bases on V and 0 bases on J, and the gene matches do not reach 12 bases of it. For deep sequencing, PBMC libraries mostly used about 490 ng of input genomic DNA, with six replicates for each sample. The immunoSEQ hsTCRbeta kit was used to prepare TCRbeta libraries, following the manufacturer's instructions. Sequencing of the completed libraries took place using an Illumina NovaSeq 6000 S4 flow cell after they had been pooled to about 3 nM. For the original study's pipeline: The immunoSEQ Analyzer was used for raw data preprocessing and quality control. The analysis was limited to productive rearrangements, and each clonotype was defined by a unique CDR3 amino acid sequence. Repertoire clonality was estimated as the Gini-Simpson index, computed with the R package tcR. Student's t test was used to compare Gini indices, while Pearson correlation assessed associations with tumor size change. Sourced from immuneACCESS, this table was stored by TCRdb with only in-frame sequences that have V and J called. A share of the clones is absent; for the studies checked, an unresolved V gene accounts for under half, and the remainder has no known explanation. D and trimming were read from the DNA, whereas the V and J calls and clone size are those reported in that table. The sample data list tens of thousands of clones, and about 83% of these were observed just once. The ten top clones hold 3% to 3.5% of the sample.

The source material was PBMCs, sampled before nivolumab (anti-PD-1) treatment. The rearranged chain carries TRBV28 and TRBJ2-7; TRBD2 lines up with 7 middle nucleotides. This sequence was found in a person between 40 and 79 years old with oral cavity squamous cell carcinoma. CDR3 protein: CASTRLAESNSYEQYF. The DNA is as follows: TGTGCCAGCACCCGACTAGCAGAATCAAACTCCTACGAGCAGTACTTC.